The 17 T cell receptor beta chains below were found in one sample sequenced in a study of blood T cells in healthy people across ages. Next came a second PCR, run for about 7 to 12 cycles, which used a sample-barcoded 5' primer along with a J-beta primer mix. TCRdb re-analysed the 5' RACE reads in MiXCR, keeping a single row per CDR3 protein. The sample carries about 830,000 distinct CDR3 sequences, roughly 64% recorded once. The sequenced sample consisted of blood. Receptors originate from a man younger than 45 in good health.

The chain has TRBV29-1 and TRBJ2-1, with a tentative D call TRBD1 (7 bases). The germline V and J ends were trimmed by 7 bases and 2 bases, with 12 bases remaining between them. The CDR3 is 13 amino acids. Germline values: CDR1 SQVTM, CDR2 ANQGSEA. The CDR3 is CSAGGGPYNEQFF. CDR3 coding DNA: TGCAGCGCAGGAGGGGGCCCCTACAATGAGCAGTTCTTC.

The chain employs TRBV12-3 or TRBV12-4 and TRBJ2-5; 10 bases map to TRBD2. This CDR3 is 14 amino acids long. J gave up 2 bases and V 6 bases, and 3 bases lay outside the gene matches. The chain's CDR3 is CASRRTSGQETQYF. For the CDR3, the DNA is TGTGCCAGCAGAAGGACTAGCGGACAAGAGACCCAGTACTTC.

The rearrangement uses TRBV7-9 and TRBJ2-6, with D unresolved. Trimming took off 11 bases at V and 0 bases at J, with 5 bases between the two ends. Germline V gene lookup returns CDR1 SEHNR and CDR2 FQNEAQ (reference sequence). The CDR3 sequence is 12 residues long. The CDR3 region is CAGDSGANVLTF. DNA of the CDR3: TGTGCCGGTGACTCTGGGGCCAACGTCCTGACTTTC.

This chain links TRBV15 with TRBJ2-1; 12 bases align to TRBD2. Germline V gene data show CDR1 as LNHNV and CDR2 as YYDKDF (reference sequence). The CDR3 runs to 17 residues. The V and J ends lost 0 bases and 7 bases, in that order; junction bases with no gene match: 7. The CDR3 nucleotides read TGTGCCACCAGCAGAGATCGCGTAGGACTAGCGGGAAATGAGCAGTTCTTC. This sequence encodes CATSRDRVGLAGNEQFF.

For the CDR3, the DNA is TGTGCCAGCAGTGTAATAGGACAGCTGGAGACCCAGTACTTC. Translation: CASSVIGQLETQYF. The chain recombines TRBV7-2 with TRBJ2-5; tentatively, D is TRBD1 (6 bases). V was clipped by 6 bases and J by 5 bases, with 16 bases between them. The V gene's germline CDR1 is SGHTA and CDR2 FQGNSA. This CDR3 contains 14 residues.

This chain links TRBV20-1 with TRBJ1-2, with 7 bases that match TRBD1. The CDR3 contains 22 residues. V shed 2 bases and J 4 bases; nucleotides not matched to a gene: 31. In germline, CDR1 is DFQATT, CDR2 SNEGSKA (reference sequence). CDR3 coding DNA: TGCAGTGCTAGAACGTTTTTACTGGACGGTCGAAGGAGTACAGGGGATGGCTATGGCTACACCTTC. Translating gives CSARTFLLDGRRSTGDGYGYTF.

The chain has TRBV7-2 and TRBJ2-7, with D tentatively TRBD1 (6 bases). Germline values: CDR1 SGHTA, CDR2 FQGNSA. V was pared by 1 base and J by 0 bases, with 10 bases between. The CDR3 consists of 15 residues. CDR3: CASSLGRTVSYEQYF. The DNA for the CDR3 is TGTGCCAGCAGCTTAGGAAGGACAGTCTCCTACGAGCAGTACTTC.

A single count supports this clonotype. V gene TRBV6-5 combines with J gene TRBJ2-1; 11 bases are shared with TRBD2. V dropped 5 bases and J dropped 4; count of bases not matched to a gene: 7. The germline gives CDR1 MNHEY, CDR2 SVGAGI. This CDR3 contains 16 residues. CDR3: CASSRRGTSGYNEQFF. CDR3 sequence (DNA): TGTGCCAGCAGTCGGCGGGGGACTAGCGGTTACAATGAGCAGTTCTTC.

V gene TRBV25-1 combines with J gene TRBJ2-5; D not resolved. The CDR3 contains 12 residues. V was clipped by 2 bases and J by 11 bases, with 12 bases between them. The germline V gene encodes CDR1 MGHDK and CDR2 SYGVNS. CDR3 DNA sequence: TGTGCCAGCAGTGAAAACGGACCTCAGCAGTACTTC. This gives the protein CASSENGPQQYF. Full variable domain (missing parts from reference TRBV25-1 and TRBJ2-5): EADIYQTPRYLVIGTGKKITLECSQTMGHDKMYWYQQDPGMELHLIHYSYGVNSTEKGDLSSESTVSRIRTEHFPLTLESARPSHTSQYLCASSENGPQQYFGPGTRLLVL.

The chain links TRBV30 to TRBJ2-3, with D unclear. The germline V gene has CDR1 GTSNPN and CDR2 SVGIG (reference sequence). This CDR3 is built from 13 residues. V was shortened by 0 bases and J by 9 bases, with 13 bases between the two germline ends. CDR3 bases: TGTGCCTGGAGTGTTCAGGACGGCCACACGCAGTATTTT. Its translation: CAWSVQDGHTQYF.

This sequence joins TRBV20-1 and TRBJ2-5, with D possibly TRBD1 on 5 matching bases. The CDR3 runs 12 residues. With 2 bases removed from V and 6 bases from J, the gap between germline ends came to 10 bases. The germline gives CDR1 DFQATT, CDR2 SNEGSKA (reference sequence). The CDR3 here is CSARTTAKTQYF. CDR3 bases: TGCAGTGCTAGAACGACAGCAAAGACCCAGTACTTC.

In this sample, this clonotype turned up a few times. The V gene is TRBV6-5, the J gene TRBJ2-3; D gene unclear. Germline lookup yields CDR1 MNHEY and CDR2 SVGAGI. V lost 4 bases and J lost 5, with 13 bases in between. The CDR3 totals 14 residues. The CDR3 DNA reads TGTGCCAGCAGTTGGTTAGGGCCACGAGATACGCAGTATTTT. It encodes CASSWLGPRDTQYF.

The V and J genes are TRBV3-1 and TRBJ1-2; the match to TRBD1 covers 7 bases. Losses at the gene ends were 4 bases for V and 9 bases for J; bases not matched to a gene: 8. Looked up from germline, CDR1 is LGHDT and CDR2 is YNNKEL (reference sequence). The CDR3 covers 13 residues. Here the CDR3 reads CASSLSGQFSYTF. Written as DNA, the CDR3 is TGTGCCAGCAGCCTGTCGGGACAGTTTAGCTACACCTTC.

The chain carries TRBV6-4 and TRBJ2-3; tentative D call: TRBD2 (6 bases). V gave up 6 bases and J gave up 7 bases, with 11 bases separating them. The CDR3 covers 12 residues. Germline V lookup: CDR1 MRHNA, CDR2 SNTAGT. CDR3 in DNA: TGTGCCAGCAGCGGGGACTTCAATACGCAGTATTTT. It specifies CASSGDFNTQYF.

This clonotype was seen a handful of times. V and J are TRBV27 and TRBJ2-1; unclear D gene. CDR3 length: 13 amino acids. Germline loops: CDR1 MNHEY, CDR2 SMNVEV (reference sequence). Trimming removed 3 bases from V and 8 bases from J, with 11 bases in between. The CDR3 DNA reads TGTGCCAGCAGTTTTTTTGGGATCGATGAGCAGTTCTTC. Protein sequence: CASSFFGIDEQFF.

This chain joins TRBV5-1 and TRBJ2-7; no clear D. This CDR3 comprises 13 residues. Germline V CDR1 and CDR2: SGHRS, YFSETQ. V was clipped by 3 bases and J by 2 bases, with 9 bases between them. The CDR3 DNA follows: TGCGCCAGCAGCTCAGATCGGCCCTACGAGCAGTACTTC. Its protein is CASSSDRPYEQYF. The full variable domain, in which reference TRBV5-1 and TRBJ2-7 provide the parts outside the CDR3, is KAGVTQTPRYLIKTRGQQVTLSCSPISGHRSVSWYQQTPGQGLQFLFEYFSETQRNKGNFPGRFSGRQFSNSRSEMNVSTLELGDSALYLCASSSDRPYEQYFGPGTRLTVT.

V and J are TRBV7-9 and TRBJ2-3, with D perhaps matching TRBD1 (5 bases). From germline, CDR1 is SEHNR and CDR2 FQNEAQ (reference sequence). CDR3 size: 19 residues. V was clipped by 0 bases and J by 2 bases, with 21 bases between them. CDR3 in amino acids: CASSLARRAGKTPTDTQYF. The CDR3 coding sequence is TGTGCCAGCAGCTTAGCGCGTCGCGCAGGGAAGACTCCCACAGATACGCAGTATTTT.